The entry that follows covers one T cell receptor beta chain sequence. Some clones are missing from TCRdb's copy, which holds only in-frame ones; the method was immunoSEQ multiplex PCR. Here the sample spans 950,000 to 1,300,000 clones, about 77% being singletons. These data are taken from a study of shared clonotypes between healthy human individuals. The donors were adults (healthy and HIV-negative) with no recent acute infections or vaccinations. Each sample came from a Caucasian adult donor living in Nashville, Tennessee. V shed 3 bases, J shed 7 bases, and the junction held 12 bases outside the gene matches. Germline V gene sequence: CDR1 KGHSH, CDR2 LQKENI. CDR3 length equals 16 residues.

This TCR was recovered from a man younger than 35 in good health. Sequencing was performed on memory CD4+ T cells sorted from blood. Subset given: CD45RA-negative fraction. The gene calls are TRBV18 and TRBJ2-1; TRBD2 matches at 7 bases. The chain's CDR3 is CASSPAGREVANEQFF. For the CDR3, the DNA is TGTGCCAGCTCACCGGCGGGTCGGGAGGTGGCGAATGAGCAGTTCTTC.